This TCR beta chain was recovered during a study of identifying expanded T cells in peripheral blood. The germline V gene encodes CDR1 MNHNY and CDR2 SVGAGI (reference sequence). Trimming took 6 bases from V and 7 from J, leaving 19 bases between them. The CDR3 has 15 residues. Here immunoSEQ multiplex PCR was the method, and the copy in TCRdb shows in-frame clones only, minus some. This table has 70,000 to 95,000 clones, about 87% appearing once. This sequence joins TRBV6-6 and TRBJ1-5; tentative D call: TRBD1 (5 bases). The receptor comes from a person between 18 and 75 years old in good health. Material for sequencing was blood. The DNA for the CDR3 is TGTGCCAGCAGGCACCCGTACGGGAGGGGACAGCCCCAGCATTTT. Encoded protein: CASRHPYGRGQPQHF.